This is a list of T cell receptor beta chains from one sample in a study of PD-1 blockade in classical Hodgkin lymphoma. Repertoires were generated with immunoSEQ multiplex PCR, while TCRdb's copy carries only in-frame clones and drops some. The sample contains 50,000 to 75,000 clones, 85% to 90% of which appear only once. This sample comprised peripheral blood mononuclear cells (PBMCs), obtained at baseline. The receptors shown here come from a human donor with classical Hodgkin lymphoma. Both conserved end residues are part of each CDR3. D genes are given only for firm matches. For some rows the clone size is stated as once, few or many, or as a class when expanded; others skip it.

CDR3 DNA,CDR3 protein,clone size,V gene,D gene,CDR3 length,J gene
TGTGCCAGCAGTTTGGTTAAAGCCTCAGATACGCAGTATTTT,CASSLVKASDTQYF,NA,TRBV27,NA,14,TRBJ2-3
TGCGCCAGCAGTGTAACAGACTATGGCTACACCTTC,CASSVTDYGYTF,few,TRBV10-2,NA,12,TRBJ1-2
TGTGCCAGCACACTAGGCCTCACCAAGTACAATGAGCAGTTCTTC,CASTLGLTKYNEQFF,NA,TRBV6-6,NA,15,TRBJ2-1
TGCGCCAGCAGCCAAGGCTTGGGGGGCCAAGCTTTCTTT,CASSQGLGGQAFF,NA,TRBV4-1,NA,13,TRBJ1-1
TGTGCCAGCAGCCGACCCGGGACATTTGGCTACACCTTC,CASSRPGTFGYTF,NA,TRBV7-2,NA,13,TRBJ1-2
TGTGCCAGCAGCTTAGCTGGCACGACAGGGAATGACATTCAGTACTTC,CASSLAGTTGNDIQYF,NA,TRBV11-1,TRBD1,16,TRBJ2-4
TGTGCCAGCAGTGAAGGAACGGGAGAGGGGGAGACCCAGTACTTC,CASSEGTGEGETQYF,NA,TRBV6-4,NA,15,TRBJ2-5
TGTGCCAGCAGCTCCGACCGCGGGGAAGCTTTCTTT,CASSSDRGEAFF,NA,TRBV7-9,NA,12,TRBJ1-1
TGTGCCAGCAGTGAAGTTTCAGTAGCTAATGAGCAGTTCTTC,CASSEVSVANEQFF,NA,TRBV6-1,NA,14,TRBJ2-1
TGTGCCAGTAGCCCGGGACAGTACAACACCGGGGAGCTGTTTTTT,CASSPGQYNTGELFF,NA,TRBV19,TRBD1,15,TRBJ2-2
TGTGCCAGCAGGGGGACAGGCCTTTTGTACTTC,CASRGTGLLYF,NA,TRBV6-5,TRBD1,11,TRBJ2-4
TGCGCCAGCAGCCAACTACTAATGGCGGGGGATCTCTCCTACGAGCAGTACTTC,CASSQLLMAGDLSYEQYF,NA,TRBV4-1,TRBD2,18,TRBJ2-7
TGTGCCAGTCCGTTCCCCTGGGCCAACACAGATACGCAGTATTTT,CASPFPWANTDTQYF,NA,TRBV6-7,NA,15,TRBJ2-3
TGTGCCAGCAGAAGACAGAGCTATGAAGCTTTCTTT,CASRRQSYEAFF,NA,TRBV6-5,NA,12,TRBJ1-1
TGTGCCAGCAGCCAAGGGCGGGGAAGTGAAAACACCATATATTTT,CASSQGRGSENTIYF,NA,TRBV4-2,NA,15,TRBJ1-3
TGTGCCAGCAGCCCCCTAGGTTCCCTGGGGGAGCTGTTTTTT,CASSPLGSLGELFF,few,TRBV7-9,NA,14,TRBJ2-2
TGTGCCACCTCGGACACAGATACGCAGTATTTT,CATSDTDTQYF,NA,TRBV2,NA,11,TRBJ2-3
TGCGCCAGCAGCTTGGTTGGAGCCGGGGACTTCAATGAGCAGTTCTTC,CASSLVGAGDFNEQFF,NA,TRBV5-1,NA,16,TRBJ2-1
TGTGCCAGCAGCTTCGGCCGAAATCAGCCCCAGCATTTT,CASSFGRNQPQHF,NA,TRBV6-5,NA,13,TRBJ1-5
TGTGCCAGTTCCCTCGCCTGGGACCACGAGCAGTACTTC,CASSLAWDHEQYF,NA,TRBV6-5,NA,13,TRBJ2-7
TGCGCCAGCAGCCAAGAACCGGGCACGGGAGATACGCAGTATTTT,CASSQEPGTGDTQYF,NA,TRBV4-1,NA,15,TRBJ2-3
TGTGCCACCTCATTTGCGGGGGGACCTAATGAGCAGTTCTTC,CATSFAGGPNEQFF,NA,TRBV7-9,TRBD2,14,TRBJ2-1
TGTGCCAGCAGCCAAGAAGCCCCGTTTACGGATACGCAGTATTTT,CASSQEAPFTDTQYF,NA,TRBV4-2,NA,15,TRBJ2-3
TGTGCCAGCAGTACTAGCGGGACATACAATGAGCAGTTCTTC,CASSTSGTYNEQFF,NA,TRBV9,TRBD2,14,TRBJ2-1
TGTGCCAGCAGCTTTATCGGGGGAGATACGCAGTATTTT,CASSFIGGDTQYF,NA,TRBV7-6,NA,13,TRBJ2-3
TGCAGCGTAGGCGTGCCTGCGCAAAACTATGGCTACACCTTC,CSVGVPAQNYGYTF,NA,TRBV29-1,NA,14,TRBJ1-2
TGTGCCTGGAGTCAAAGCAGGGAATATCAGCCCCAGCATTTT,CAWSQSREYQPQHF,NA,TRBV30,NA,14,TRBJ1-5
TGTGCCAGCAGTGCGCGGGACGCCAGCTCCTATAATTCACCCCTCCACTTT,CASSARDASSYNSPLHF,NA,TRBV2,NA,17,TRBJ1-6
TGTGCCAGCAGCTTTAGTACAGGGTCTGGTGGAAACACCATATATTTT,CASSFSTGSGGNTIYF,NA,TRBV7-9,NA,16,TRBJ1-3
TGCGCCAGCAGCTTAACTGGTAATCATAATTCACCCCTCCACTTT,CASSLTGNHNSPLHF,few,TRBV5-1,NA,15,TRBJ1-6
TGCGCCAGCAGTGATACAGGAGTCTCCTACGAGCAGTACTTC,CASSDTGVSYEQYF,NA,TRBV10-1,NA,14,TRBJ2-7
TGTGCCAGCAGCGTAGCCGGACACACAGATACGCAGTATTTT,CASSVAGHTDTQYF,NA,TRBV9,NA,14,TRBJ2-3
TGTGCCACCACGCCTACTACTGGAAACACCATATATTTT,CATTPTTGNTIYF,NA,TRBV15,NA,13,TRBJ1-3
TGTGCCAGCAGCCCGTCAGCGGGGCGCACAGATACGCAGTATTTT,CASSPSAGRTDTQYF,NA,TRBV11-3,TRBD2,15,TRBJ2-3
TGCGCCAGCAGCCAAGATGTAGGGCCTAATGAAAAACTGTTTTTT,CASSQDVGPNEKLFF,NA,TRBV4-1,NA,15,TRBJ1-4
TGTGCCAGCAGTGAATATGGCGACTACGAGCAGTACTTC,CASSEYGDYEQYF,NA,TRBV25-1,NA,13,TRBJ2-7
TGTGCCAGCAGCCCGAGCGGGGGGGCCGCAGATACGCAGTATTTT,CASSPSGGAADTQYF,NA,TRBV5-5,TRBD2,15,TRBJ2-3
TGTGCCAGCAGCCCCCGTGGGCAGCCCCCGGAGGAGACCCAGTACTTC,CASSPRGQPPEETQYF,NA,TRBV13,NA,16,TRBJ2-5
TGTGCCAGCAGCACCCAAGGGGCCGCTGGAAACACCATATATTTT,CASSTQGAAGNTIYF,few,TRBV5-5,NA,15,TRBJ1-3
TGTGCCAGCACCGGCGGGAGCAATCAGCCCCAGCATTTT,CASTGGSNQPQHF,NA,TRBV6-1,NA,13,TRBJ1-5
TGTGCCAGCAGCACACTTGGTTCAGGGGCCAACGTCCTGACTTTC,CASSTLGSGANVLTF,NA,TRBV7-2,NA,15,TRBJ2-6
TGCGCCAGCAGCGGAGAACCTGGTGGCTACACCTTC,CASSGEPGGYTF,NA,TRBV5-1,NA,12,TRBJ1-2